This entry lists 27 T cell receptor beta chains sequenced from one sample in a study of technical replicates of blood from a few donors. Measured with immunoSEQ multiplex PCR; TCRdb has only the in-frame clones, and not every one. The sample lists 90,000 to 100,000 clones, almost 97% seen once, with approximately 0.37% in the top ten. Sequences were obtained from T cells isolated from PBMCs. Receptors were obtained from a human donor in good health.

This clone was observed a handful of times. The chain employs TRBV6-4 and TRBJ2-1; the match to TRBD1 covers 9 bases. Germline values: CDR1 MRHNA, CDR2 SNTAGT. CDR3 size: 15 residues. Germline trimming cut 6 bases from V and 6 bases from J; bases unmatched to any gene: 9. The CDR3 loop reads CASSHGTGSGNEQFF. The CDR3 DNA follows: TGTGCCAGCAGCCACGGGACAGGGTCGGGCAATGAGCAGTTCTTC.

This chain connects TRBV7-3 to TRBJ2-6; TRBD2 matches 12 bases. The CDR3 has 18 residues. Germline values: CDR1 SGHTA, CDR2 FQGTGA. V shed 2 bases and J 0 bases; nucleotides not matched to a gene: 2. This CDR3 is CASSLLAGGFSGANVLTF. CDR3 nucleotide sequence: TGTGCCAGCAGCTTACTAGCGGGAGGGTTCTCTGGGGCCAACGTCCTGACTTTC. Together with reference TRBV7-3 and TRBJ2-6, the CDR3 gives the full variable domain: GAGVSQTPSNKVTEKGKYVELRCDPISGHTALYWYRQSLGQGPEFLIYFQGTGAADDSGLPNDRFFAVRPEGSVSTLKIQRTERGDSAVYLCASSLLAGGFSGANVLTFGAGSRLTVL.

The chain employs TRBV6-1 and TRBJ2-7; 8 positions match TRBD2. The V and J ends lost 10 bases and 2 bases, in that order; junction bases with no gene match: 7. The CDR3 spans 13 residues. Germline CDR1 and CDR2: MNHNS and SASEGT. DNA of the CDR3: TGTGCCATCCGAGCGGGAGAAACCTACGAGCAGTACTTC. It specifies CAIRAGETYEQYF.

The chain uses TRBV27 and TRBJ2-1, with 10 bases identical to TRBD1. From germline, CDR1 is MNHEY and CDR2 SMNVEV (reference sequence). The CDR3 spans 15 residues. V was pared by 2 bases and J by 6 bases, with 4 bases of the junction left unmatched. For the CDR3, the DNA is TGTGCCAGCAGTTTACGACAGGGGGCGCTCAATGAGCAGTTCTTC. Residues: CASSLRQGALNEQFF.

V is TRBV4-2 and J is TRBJ2-1, with 14 bases matching TRBD2. J gave up 3 bases and V 0 bases, and 19 bases lay outside the gene matches. CDR1 is LGHNA, CDR2 YNFKEQ, per germline. There are 23 residues in the CDR3. This CDR3 is CASSQDPEDRWTSGRPNYNEQFF. In DNA, the CDR3 is TGTGCCAGCAGCCAAGATCCTGAAGACCGATGGACTAGCGGGAGGCCTAACTACAATGAGCAGTTCTTC.

This sequence joins TRBV19 and TRBJ1-1; TRBD1 matches 9 bases. The CDR3 extends over 15 amino acids. J lost 9 bases, V lost 10 bases, and 18 bases had no gene match. CDR1 is LNHDA and CDR2 is SQIVND in the germline V gene (reference sequence). The CDR3 nucleotides are TGTGCCACCGTGGCCCCGGGACAGGGCTGGAAGAAAGCTTTCTTT. Amino acids: CATVAPGQGWKKAFF.

The chain employs TRBV9 and TRBJ2-7; D unclear. This CDR3 comprises 13 residues. Trimming shortened V by 4 bases and J by 7 bases, and 15 bases separated the two germline ends. CDR1 SGDLS and CDR2 YYNGEE come from the germline V gene. Written as DNA, the CDR3 is TGTGCCAGCAGCCCATGGAGATCTGGAGAGCAGTACTTC. Its translation: CASSPWRSGEQYF.

This clone appeared once. V usage is TRBV5-1 and J usage is TRBJ1-1; D remains ambiguous. Trimming removed 6 bases at V and 3 bases at J, with 15 bases between. Per germline, CDR1 SGHRS and CDR2 YFSETQ. The CDR3 loop spans 14 amino acids. CDR3 bases: TGCGCCAGCAAGCAGGCCACCACATACACTGAAGCTTTCTTT. Protein sequence: CASKQATTYTEAFF.

The rearrangement joins TRBV2 to TRBJ2-7, with 9 bases fitting TRBD2. CDR1 and CDR2 from the germline V gene are SNHLY and FYNNEI. There are 14 residues in the CDR3. The ends lost 10 bases at V and 4 bases at J; junction bases unmatched: 11. DNA of the CDR3: TGTGCCACCTTAGGTCTACTAGCGGGTTACGAGCAGTACTTC. This translates into CATLGLLAGYEQYF.

This clone has just a few counts. This chain connects TRBV9 to TRBJ1-3; D gene uncertain. The V gene lost 5 bases and the J gene lost 9 bases, with 9 bases spanning the gap. Germline assignment: CDR1 SGDLS and CDR2 YYNGEE. This CDR3 spans 11 amino acids. CDR3 sequence reads: CASSRDTTIYF. The CDR3 nucleotides are TGTGCCAGCAGTAGAGACACCACCATATATTTT.

The chain has TRBV5-6 and TRBJ2-3; maybe TRBD2 (6 bases). Germline V gene sequence: CDR1 SGHDT, CDR2 YYEEEE. The V end was cut by 0 bases, the J end by 0 bases, with 11 bases between. This CDR3 has 16 amino acids. The CDR3 protein is CASSLAFSGSTDTQYF. The CDR3 nucleotides are TGTGCCAGCAGCTTGGCCTTTAGCGGTAGCACAGATACGCAGTATTTT.

The genes are TRBV29-1 and TRBJ2-7; 10 nucleotides line up with TRBD2. The CDR3 consists of 14 residues. Germline V gene lookup returns CDR1 SQVTM and CDR2 ANQGSEA. The junction had 5 bases not matched to a gene; V was cut back by 4 bases and J by 2 bases. Here the CDR3 DNA reads TGCAGCGTTGCCGGGACTAGCGAGGCCTACGAGCAGTACTTC. Translating it yields CSVAGTSEAYEQYF.

The rearrangement joins TRBV7-3 to TRBJ2-1, with 7 nucleotides matching TRBD2. Germline CDR1 and CDR2: SGHTA and FQGTGA. The ends lost 5 bases at V and 9 bases at J; junction bases unmatched: 7. The CDR3 has 13 amino acids. DNA of the CDR3: TGTGCCAGCAGCCCAGCGGGAAACACTGAGCAGTTCTTC. Its translation is CASSPAGNTEQFF. Complete variable domain (other parts from reference TRBV7-3 and TRBJ2-1): GAGVSQTPSNKVTEKGKYVELRCDPISGHTALYWYRQSLGQGPEFLIYFQGTGAADDSGLPNDRFFAVRPEGSVSTLKIQRTERGDSAVYLCASSPAGNTEQFFGPGTRLTVL.

This clone was observed a single time. The V gene is TRBV7-8, the J gene TRBJ2-1; 15 bases are shared with TRBD2. The V gene's germline CDR1 is SGHVS and CDR2 FQNEAQ. This CDR3 comprises 15 residues. Trimming cost V 5 bases and J 6 bases; bases outside gene matches: 2. CDR3 residues: CASSRGLAGGNEQFF. DNA of the CDR3: TGTGCCAGCAGCAGGGGACTAGCGGGGGGCAATGAGCAGTTCTTC.

CDR3 DNA sequence: TGTGCCAGCAAGTGGAGGGAGGGGGCCGGGGAGCTGTTTTTT. Its protein product is CASKWREGAGELFF. This sequence joins TRBV6-6 and TRBJ2-2; perhaps TRBD2 as D (7 bases). Trimming left V 7 bases short and J 6 bases short, with 15 bases between. Germline CDR1 reads MNHNY; CDR2 reads SVGAGI (reference sequence). CDR3 size: 14 residues.

The CDR3 loop is CASSWDRSYGYTF. The DNA for the CDR3 is TGTGCCAGCAGTTGGGACAGAAGTTATGGCTACACCTTC. The rearrangement uses TRBV6-5 and TRBJ1-2, with TRBD1 identical over 7 bases. This CDR3 contains 13 residues. J was trimmed by 5 bases and V by 4 bases; bases with no gene match: 4. Germline V CDR1 and CDR2: MNHEY, SVGAGI.

This chain uses TRBV7-9 with TRBJ2-7; maybe TRBD1 (5 bases). The germline gives CDR1 SEHNR, CDR2 FQNEAQ (reference sequence). V was shortened by 5 bases and J by 2 bases, with 10 bases between the two germline ends. CDR3 length: 13 residues. Written as DNA, the CDR3 is TGTGCCAGCAGCAACAGGAACACCTACGAGCAGTACTTC. Amino acids: CASSNRNTYEQYF.

This clone occurred once. The V call is TRBV27, the J call TRBJ1-1, with D hard to call. The V and J ends lost 2 bases and 11 bases respectively, with 15 bases between them. This CDR3 has 13 amino acids. The germline CDR1 and CDR2 sequences are MNHEY and SMNVEV (reference sequence). CDR3 region: CASSLIIGGGAFF. In nucleotides, the CDR3 is TGTGCCAGCAGTTTAATAATAGGCGGCGGGGCTTTCTTT.

V usage is TRBV19 and J usage is TRBJ1-5, with a tentative D call TRBD1 (5 bases). Between the trimmed V and J ends, which lost 5 bases and 7 bases, there was a span of 9 bases. CDR3 length: 12 amino acids. Germline V gene data show CDR1 as LNHDA and CDR2 as SQIVND (reference sequence). CDR3 sequence (DNA): TGTGCCAGTAGTCAAGACAGCCAGCCCCAGCATTTT. It translates to CASSQDSQPQHF.

The chain employs TRBV18 and TRBJ2-2; 9 bases agree with TRBD1. The CDR3 loop spans 14 amino acids. V lost 3 bases and J lost 7; bases outside the gene matches: 3. Germline values: CDR1 KGHSH, CDR2 LQKENI. CDR3 in DNA: TGTGCCAGCTCACCGGGACAGGGATTCGGGGAGCTGTTTTTT. Its protein product is CASSPGQGFGELFF.

The chain recombines TRBV28 with TRBJ2-6, with 12 bases matching TRBD2. The CDR3 runs to 20 residues. V shed 4 bases, J shed 0 bases, and the junction held 10 bases outside the gene matches. Germline CDR1 MDHEN, CDR2 SYDVKM. The CDR3 spells CASSYGLAGTRNSGANVLTF. The CDR3 DNA reads TGTGCCAGCAGTTACGGACTAGCGGGAACCCGGAACTCTGGGGCCAACGTCCTGACTTTC. Looking up the rest from reference TRBV28 and TRBJ2-6 gives the full variable domain: DVKVTQSSRYLVKRTGEKVFLECVQDMDHENMFWYRQDPGLGLRLIYFSYDVKMKEKGDIPEGYSVSREKKERFSLILESASTNQTSMYLCASSYGLAGTRNSGANVLTFGAGSRLTVL.

The rearrangement links TRBV13 to TRBJ2-1; TRBD1 matches at 10 bases. V shed 5 bases, J shed 5 bases, and the junction held 6 bases outside the gene matches. CDR1 is PRHDT and CDR2 is FYEKMQ in the germline V gene (reference sequence). CDR3 size: 15 residues. The CDR3 loop is CASSGGTGEDNEQFF. In DNA form, the CDR3 reads TGTGCCAGCAGCGGCGGGACAGGGGAAGACAATGAGCAGTTCTTC.

This clone has a single count. The CDR3 loop reads CASSQVSEREVWNEQFF. The CDR3 DNA reads TGTGCCAGCAGCCAAGTTTCCGAGCGGGAGGTTTGGAATGAGCAGTTCTTC. V is TRBV4-2 and J is TRBJ2-1, with TRBD2 identical over 9 bases. CDR3 length equals 17 residues. Losses at the gene ends were 1 base for V and 7 bases for J; bases not matched to a gene: 11. Germline V gives CDR1 LGHNA, CDR2 YNFKEQ.

V is TRBV29-1 and J is TRBJ2-2; tentative D call: TRBD1 (7 bases). The CDR3 is 13 amino acids. The germline V gene encodes CDR1 SQVTM and CDR2 ANQGSEA. V was trimmed by 8 bases and J by 5 bases, leaving 15 bases between them. This chain's CDR3 is CSTRQGGTGELFF. The CDR3 nucleotides read TGCAGCACCCGACAGGGAGGTACCGGGGAGCTGTTTTTT.

The rearrangement uses TRBV28 and TRBJ1-2, with D perhaps TRBD1 (5 bases). The CDR3 loop spans 14 amino acids. Trimming left V 5 bases short and J 8 bases short, with 18 bases between. The germline gives CDR1 MDHEN, CDR2 SYDVKM. The CDR3 DNA is TGTGCCAGCAGTCTGGACACGCCAATGCGCGGCTACACCTTC. Protein: CASSLDTPMRGYTF.

The genes are TRBV6-6 and TRBJ2-7; D might be TRBD1 (5 bases). Between the trimmed V and J ends, which lost 1 base and 0 bases, there was a span of 7 bases. The CDR3 is 14 amino acids. Looked up from germline, CDR1 is MNHNY and CDR2 is SVGAGI (reference sequence). The CDR3 spells CASSYLDTSYEQYF. The CDR3 DNA is TGTGCCAGCAGTTACTTGGACACCTCCTACGAGCAGTACTTC.

The chain is built from TRBV7-8 and TRBJ1-3; 7 bases are a match to TRBD1. The V segment lost 6 bases and the J segment 0 bases; nucleotides outside the gene matches: 5. The CDR3 totals 15 residues. The germline V gene encodes CDR1 SGHVS and CDR2 FQNEAQ. DNA for the CDR3: TGTGCCAGCAGATTGGACAGGAACTCTGGAAACACCATATATTTT. The encoded protein is CASRLDRNSGNTIYF. The full variable domain, its missing parts supplied by reference TRBV7-8 and TRBJ1-3, is GAGVSQSPRYKVAKRGQDVALRCDPISGHVSLFWYQQALGQGPEFLTYFQNEAQLDKSGLPSDRFFAERPEGSVSTLKIQRTQQEDSAVYLCASRLDRNSGNTIYFGEGSWLTVV.